This T cell receptor (beta chain) was sequenced for a study of T-cell memory formation after mild COVID-19. This clonotype was observed a few times. Each CDR3 protein gets one entry after TCRdb re-called the 5' RACE reads with MiXCR. The sample records about 400,000 distinct CDR3 sequences, approximately 24% being singletons. Deletions cut 6 bases from V and 2 bases from J, with 13 bases between. CDR1 and CDR2 from the germline V gene are MDHEN and SYDVKM. This CDR3 is 15 amino acids long. V and J are TRBV28 and TRBJ2-2; maybe TRBD2 (6 bases). The sample comprised PBMCs or a T cell subset sorted from them (not recorded which). The TCR was taken from an adult woman who had mild COVID-19 (a few samples of this study predate the infection). Cell type and time point are not known. The CDR3 protein is CASRLGLLNTGELFF. DNA for the CDR3: TGTGCCAGCAGACTGGGACTTCTTAACACCGGGGAGCTGTTTTTT.